The 13 T cell receptor beta chains given below trace back to one sample, sequenced in a study of cytomegalovirus exposure and HLA in healthy donors (dated by TCRdb to 2017 to 2019). To prepare the library, the immunoSEQ multiplex PCR assay was applied. A mixture of 60 forward primers for TCR Vbeta segments and 13 reverse primers for TCR Jbeta segments was used in the multiplex PCR. TCRdb took over this immuneACCESS table, retaining in-frame rearrangements with V and J assigned. Such tables are incomplete; in checked studies, under half of the missing clones stem from an unresolved V gene, and the remainder is unexplained. This sample gives approximately 190,000 clones in total; approximately 88% of them show up just once. The ten largest clones add up to roughly 2.8% of the sample. Sequencing input: PBMCs. The receptor set was obtained from a woman aged 45 to 65 in good health and CMV-seropositive.

Only one count was recorded for this clone. This chain links TRBV6-5 with TRBJ1-2; no reliable D call. Trimming shortened V by 5 bases and J by 1 base, and 11 bases separated the two germline ends. The CDR3 totals 14 residues. Germline V gives CDR1 MNHEY, CDR2 SVGAGI. The CDR3 is CASSPGRGNYGYTF. CDR3 DNA: TGTGCCAGCAGTCCTGGGCGGGGTAACTATGGCTACACCTTC.

The chain is built from TRBV29-1 and TRBJ2-3; D call uncertain. The V gene lost 5 bases and the J gene lost 5 bases, with 14 bases spanning the gap. Germline V gives CDR1 SQVTM, CDR2 ANQGSEA. The CDR3 loop spans 13 amino acids. The CDR3 coding sequence is TGCAGCGTTAACCTTCTACTTGGAGATACGCAGTATTTT. Translation gives CSVNLLLGDTQYF.

CDR3 residues: CASSEAGTDTQYF. DNA of the CDR3: TGCGCCAGCAGTGAGGCGGGTACAGATACGCAGTATTTT. The chain is built from TRBV10-1 and TRBJ2-3; TRBD2 might be the D (5 bases). V was shortened by 2 bases and J by 3 bases, with 6 bases between the two germline ends. CDR1 is WNHNN and CDR2 is SYGVQD in the germline V gene (reference sequence). This CDR3 contains 13 residues.

A note on this clone: Other DNA sequences in the sample encode the same CDR3. The chain links TRBV9 to TRBJ2-7; 7 nucleotides match TRBD2. Germline V gene sequence: CDR1 SGDLS, CDR2 YYNGEE. V lost 0 bases and J lost 0; bases outside the gene matches: 0. The CDR3 runs 14 residues. Here the CDR3 reads CASSVGGSSYEQYF. The CDR3, as DNA: TGTGCCAGCAGCGTAGGCGGGAGCTCCTACGAGCAGTACTTC.

The chain combines TRBV5-1 with TRBJ2-1; 10 positions agree with TRBD1. This CDR3 has 15 amino acids. V dropped 3 bases and J dropped 7; count of bases not matched to a gene: 7. In germline, CDR1 is SGHRS, CDR2 YFSETQ. The CDR3 spells CASSSGTGAANEQFF. In nucleotides, the CDR3 is TGCGCCAGCAGCTCGGGGACAGGGGCTGCGAATGAGCAGTTCTTC.

The chain is built from TRBV28 and TRBJ2-5; D is possibly TRBD2 (5 bases). The J call may be faulty, since TRBJ2-7 better matches the DNA end. The CDR3 is 11 residues long. Germline CDR1 MDHEN, CDR2 SYDVKM. As DNA, the CDR3 is TGTGCCAGCAGTCGGGACTACGAGCAGTACTTC. Translating gives CASSRDYEQYF.

This clone was counted a single time. The chain couples TRBV13 to TRBJ2-5; tentative D call: TRBD2 (6 bases). Germline assignment: CDR1 PRHDT and CDR2 FYEKMQ (reference sequence). The CDR3 has 15 amino acids. Trimming stripped 2 bases from V and 5 bases from J, with 15 bases between. CDR3 coding DNA: TGTGCCAGCAGCTTACAACAGCCCCGGGGGGAGACCCAGTACTTC. Translating gives CASSLQQPRGETQYF.

The chain links TRBV6-6 to TRBJ1-1; tentative D call: TRBD1 (5 bases). Per germline, CDR1 MNHNY and CDR2 SVGAGI (reference sequence). Trimming removed 6 bases from V and 4 bases from J, with 12 bases in between. CDR3 length equals 13 residues. DNA of the CDR3: TGTGCCAGCAGCGCGGCGGGGGGCACTGAAGCTTTCTTT. It codes for CASSAAGGTEAFF.

The chain employs TRBV4-2 and TRBJ2-5; D gene unclear. CDR3 length equals 16 residues. V was cut by 0 bases and J by 4 bases, with 15 bases left in between. Germline V gene sequence: CDR1 LGHNA, CDR2 YNFKEQ. DNA of the CDR3: TGTGCCAGCAGCCAAGAAGTTGGTAGCAGAACAGAGACCCAGTACTTC. This encodes CASSQEVGSRTETQYF.

The V and J genes are TRBV11-2 and TRBJ2-3; perhaps TRBD2 as D (6 bases). V was trimmed by 0 bases and J by 9 bases, leaving 16 bases between them. Germline V gene sequence: CDR1 SGHAT, CDR2 FQNNGV. The CDR3 covers 15 residues. In DNA form, the CDR3 reads TGTGCCAGCAGCTTAGATCCTAGTGCGCGGGGAACGCAGTATTTT. This encodes CASSLDPSARGTQYF.

J is TRBJ2-5 and V is TRBV11-2; 10 nucleotides line up with TRBD2. Trimming removed 0 bases from V and 10 bases from J; junction bases left unmatched: 8. The CDR3 runs 15 residues. Germline loops: CDR1 SGHAT, CDR2 FQNNGV. The CDR3 region has the DNA TGTGCCAGCAGCTTAGAGGCTAGCGGGGGAAGGGGCCAGTACTTC. This translates into CASSLEASGGRGQYF.

This clone was seen just once. The CDR3, as DNA: TGTGCCAGCAGCTTAGCCTCAAGAGGTGGTGAGCAGTTCTTC. Amino acid sequence: CASSLASRGGEQFF. The chain joins TRBV7-3 to TRBJ2-1, with D hard to call. This CDR3 comprises 14 residues. Germline CDR1 is SGHTA and CDR2 is FQGTGA. Trimming left V 2 bases short and J 9 bases short, with 14 bases between.

The chain couples TRBV10-3 to TRBJ2-3, with D tentatively TRBD2 (6 bases). Trimming shortened V by 10 bases and J by 0 bases, and 17 bases separated the two germline ends. The CDR3 sequence is 15 residues long. Germline CDR1 reads ENHRY; CDR2 reads SYGVKD. For the CDR3, the DNA is TGTGCCACCGGTGTAGCGGACCTTAGCACAGATACGCAGTATTTT. Encoded protein: CATGVADLSTDTQYF.